This passage covers 18 T cell receptor beta chains from one sample sequenced in a study of blood T cell repertoires in COVID-19. The data were produced by immunoSEQ multiplex PCR, yet TCRdb's version contains in-frame clones alone and is incomplete. Here the sample spans 50,000 to 70,000 clones, 84% being singletons. The sample comprised peripheral blood. These receptors were collected from a woman aged 55-69 years with acute or convalescent COVID-19.

The chain combines TRBV10-2 with TRBJ2-1; TRBD2 matches 8 bases. CDR1 and CDR2 from the germline V gene are WSHSY and SAAADI. J gave up 6 bases and V 3 bases, and 22 bases lay outside the gene matches. This CDR3 contains 20 residues. CDR3 loop: CASSDPITAGVEYGSNEQFF. The CDR3 DNA reads as TGCGCCAGCAGTGACCCCATAACAGCGGGGGTCGAATACGGCTCCAATGAGCAGTTCTTC.

The chain joins TRBV18 to TRBJ1-5; D unresolved. V dropped 3 bases and J dropped 10 bases, with 22 bases sitting between them. The length of the CDR3 is 16 residues. From germline, CDR1 is KGHSH and CDR2 LQKENI. This chain's CDR3 is CASSPDYQSQMFPQHF. As DNA, the CDR3 is TGTGCCAGCTCACCGGACTATCAGAGTCAGATGTTCCCCCAGCATTTT.

This chain connects TRBV19 to TRBJ1-5, with a tentative D call TRBD1 (6 bases). CDR3 length: 14 residues. Trimming cost V 5 bases and J 0 bases, with 8 bases left between them. In germline, CDR1 is LNHDA, CDR2 SQIVND (reference sequence). The CDR3 region is CASSETGSNQPQHF. The DNA of the CDR3 is TGTGCCAGTAGTGAGACAGGTAGCAATCAGCCCCAGCATTTT.

This clone was counted between two and nine times. J is TRBJ1-1 and V is TRBV7-9, with D tentatively TRBD1 (6 bases). This CDR3 spans 12 amino acids. Trimming pared 1 base from V and 12 bases from J, leaving 12 bases between. The germline CDR1 and CDR2 sequences are SEHNR and FQNEAQ (reference sequence). CDR3 sequence: CASSLEGGVTFF. The CDR3 region has the DNA TGTGCCAGCAGCTTAGAAGGGGGTGTGACTTTCTTT.

The chain uses TRBV9 and TRBJ2-3; D not resolved. With 0 bases removed from V and 0 bases from J, the gap between germline ends came to 5 bases. The CDR3 extends over 14 amino acids. Germline values: CDR1 SGDLS, CDR2 YYNGEE. This chain's CDR3 is CASSVVLSTDTQYF. CDR3 DNA: TGTGCCAGCAGCGTAGTTCTTAGCACAGATACGCAGTATTTT.

The J gene is TRBJ1-1, the V gene TRBV5-1, with a tentative D call TRBD1 (5 bases). Per germline, CDR1 SGHRS and CDR2 YFSETQ. CDR3 length: 13 residues. The germline V and J ends were trimmed by 9 bases and 3 bases, with 15 bases remaining between them. Written as DNA, the CDR3 is TGCGCCACCAATCGTCAGGGTGACACTGAAGCTTTCTTT. This translates into CATNRQGDTEAFF.

The genes are TRBV2 and TRBJ2-5; 11 positions match TRBD2. This CDR3 is built from 17 residues. Per the germline V gene, CDR1 is SNHLY and CDR2 is FYNNEI. After removal of 5 bases from V and 4 bases from J, the junction contained 12 bases not matched to a gene. This CDR3 reads CASSRIATSGGRETQYF. The CDR3 region has the DNA TGTGCCAGCAGTCGAATTGCAACTAGCGGGGGTAGAGAGACCCAGTACTTC.

This chain joins TRBV6-4 and TRBJ1-6; the D gene is possibly TRBD1 (6 bases). The V and J ends lost 6 bases and 5 bases respectively, with 14 bases between them. The CDR3 consists of 15 residues. Germline CDR1 and CDR2: MRHNA and SNTAGT. CDR3: CASRPGRGNNSPLHF. The CDR3 DNA reads TGTGCCAGCAGGCCGGGGAGGGGGAATAATTCACCCCTCCACTTT.

J is TRBJ2-1 and V is TRBV6-5; 8 bases are shared with TRBD2. V lost 3 bases to trimming and J lost 7 bases; unmatched junction nucleotides: 11. CDR3 length: 16 amino acids. The germline V gene encodes CDR1 MNHEY and CDR2 SVGAGI. The CDR3 coding sequence is TGTGCCAGCAGTTATATCGGCGCGGGGGGCAGGAATGAGCAGTTCTTC. The encoded protein is CASSYIGAGGRNEQFF.

The chain links TRBV18 to TRBJ1-2; 7 bases are shared with TRBD1. Germline CDR1 is KGHSH and CDR2 is LQKENI. J gave up 8 bases and V 3 bases, and 3 bases lay outside the gene matches. This CDR3 comprises 12 residues. This CDR3 is CASSPTGRGYTF. For the CDR3, the DNA is TGTGCCAGCTCACCGACAGGGCGAGGCTACACCTTC.

This clone has a single count. V and J are TRBV18 and TRBJ2-6; D is unresolved. This CDR3 comprises 18 residues. V shed 2 bases and J shed 0 bases, with 14 bases lying between them. Germline loops: CDR1 KGHSH, CDR2 LQKENI. The DNA of the CDR3 is TGTGCCAGCTCACCATTCGACACCTCCCTCTCTGGGGCCAACGTCCTGACTTTC. Protein: CASSPFDTSLSGANVLTF.

The rearrangement links TRBV19 to TRBJ1-4; TRBD1 agrees at 9 bases. From germline, CDR1 is LNHDA and CDR2 SQIVND (reference sequence). The CDR3 has 13 residues. V dropped 7 bases and J dropped 8; count of bases not matched to a gene: 5. The CDR3 nucleotides read TGTGCCAGTAAGTCGGGACAGGGAGAAAAACTGTTTTTT. It is translated as CASKSGQGEKLFF.

V usage is TRBV18 and J usage is TRBJ2-1, with D perhaps TRBD2 (6 bases). The CDR3 is made up of 15 amino acids. V lost 5 bases and J lost 0, with 11 bases in between. CDR1 KGHSH and CDR2 LQKENI come from the germline V gene. The CDR3, as DNA: TGTGCCAGCTCATCTAGCGTAAGCTCCTACAATGAGCAGTTCTTC. Protein sequence: CASSSSVSSYNEQFF.

The J gene is TRBJ2-1, the V gene TRBV11-3, with TRBD2 matching over 8 bases. J gave up 6 bases and V 2 bases, and 3 bases lay outside the gene matches. Germline assignment: CDR1 SGHNT and CDR2 YENEEA. The CDR3 contains 14 residues. The CDR3 coding sequence is TGTGCCAGCAGCTTAAGAAGCGGGGGCAATGAGCAGTTCTTC. Translating gives CASSLRSGGNEQFF. Supplemented by reference TRBV11-3 and TRBJ2-1, the full variable domain reads EAGVVQSPRYKIIEKKQPVAFWCNPISGHNTLYWYLQNLGQGPELLIRYENEEAVDDSQLPKDRFSAERLKGVDSTLKIQPAELGDSAVYLCASSLRSGGNEQFFGPGTRLTVL.

The J gene is TRBJ1-1, the V gene TRBV19, with D perhaps TRBD1 (5 bases). V was pared by 5 bases and J by 1 base, with 11 bases between. In germline, CDR1 is LNHDA, CDR2 SQIVND (reference sequence). The CDR3 runs to 14 residues. CDR3 sequence reads: CASSLSGQNTEAFF. The CDR3 nucleotides are TGTGCCAGTAGTTTATCCGGACAGAACACTGAAGCTTTCTTT.

This clone was found a few times. This chain links TRBV7-3 with TRBJ1-5, with D unclear. CDR3 length equals 15 residues. Trimming removed 0 bases at V and 1 base at J, with 7 bases between. Germline loops: CDR1 SGHTA, CDR2 FQGTGA. CDR3 coding DNA: TGTGCCAGCAGCTTAACGCCGGGGAGCAATCAGCCCCAGCATTTT. Its translation is CASSLTPGSNQPQHF.

The chain uses TRBV6-1 and TRBJ2-7; D is possibly TRBD2 (6 bases). The germline V gene encodes CDR1 MNHNS and CDR2 SASEGT. V shed 3 bases and J shed 3 bases, with 12 bases lying between them. The CDR3 length is 14 residues. DNA for the CDR3: TGTGCCAGCAGTGAGACCATGGAGGGCTACGAGCAGTACTTC. This gives the protein CASSETMEGYEQYF.

CDR3 sequence reads: CASSFGQQGTEAFF. DNA of the CDR3: TGTGCCAGCAGCTTTGGACAGCAAGGGACTGAAGCTTTCTTT. The J gene is TRBJ1-1, the V gene TRBV3-1 (or the pseudogene TRBV3-2), with D perhaps TRBD1 (6 bases). V was trimmed by 5 bases and J by 5 bases, leaving 15 bases between them. CDR3 length: 14 residues. CDR1 and CDR2 from the germline V gene are LGHDT and YNNKEL (reference sequence).